These 10 T cell receptor beta chains originate from one sample sequenced in a study of OX40 agonist ivuxolimab in advanced cancers. TCRdb's table, derived via immunoSEQ multiplex PCR, lists solely in-frame clones and lacks some. The sample contains some 110,000 clones, roughly 93% of which appear only once. Specimen: CD4+ or CD8+ T cells sorted from blood, collected in a trial of the OX40 agonist ivuxolimab. These receptors came from an adult with an advanced solid tumor such as melanoma, head and neck, liver or kidney cancer.

V usage is TRBV5-4 and J usage is TRBJ1-1; tentatively, D is TRBD1 (5 bases). This CDR3 has 14 residues. Looked up from germline, CDR1 is SGHNT and CDR2 is YYREEE (reference sequence). V was trimmed by 4 bases and J by 6 bases, leaving 16 bases between them. Here the CDR3 reads CASSQERGVPEAFF. CDR3 bases: TGTGCCAGCAGCCAAGAAAGAGGGGTCCCTGAAGCTTTCTTT.

This CDR3 is CASSYPGTGVTEAFF. CDR3 coding DNA: TGTGCCAGCAGTTACCCCGGGACAGGGGTTACTGAAGCTTTCTTT. This chain joins TRBV6-6 and TRBJ1-1, with 10 positions matching TRBD1. This CDR3 region has 15 residues. V dropped 2 bases and J dropped 5; count of bases not matched to a gene: 5. Germline loops: CDR1 MNHNY, CDR2 SVGAGI (reference sequence).

The J gene is TRBJ2-5, the V gene TRBV5-1; D assignment may be TRBD1 or TRBD2 (5 bases each). The germline V gene has CDR1 SGHRS and CDR2 YFSETQ. The CDR3 sequence is 12 residues long. The CDR3 loop reads CASSLGRETQYF. CDR3 in DNA: TGCGCTTCCTCTTTGGGACGGGAGACCCAGTACTTC. The full variable domain, in which reference TRBV5-1 and TRBJ2-5 provide the parts outside the CDR3, is KAGVTQTPRYLIKTRGQQVTLSCSPISGHRSVSWYQQTPGQGLQFLFEYFSETQRNKGNFPGRFSGRQFSNSRSEMNVSTLELGDSALYLCASSLGRETQYFGPGTRLLVL.

V is TRBV5-1 and J is TRBJ1-2, with D unclear. The V gene lost 5 bases and the J gene lost 7 bases, with 9 bases spanning the gap. Germline lookup yields CDR1 SGHRS and CDR2 YFSETQ. The CDR3 is 11 residues long. CDR3 nucleotides: TGCGCCAGCAGTTCAAGTCGTGGCTACACCTTC. It yields the protein CASSSSRGYTF.

V is TRBV28 and J is TRBJ1-2; D unresolved. Per the germline V gene, CDR1 is MDHEN and CDR2 is SYDVKM. This CDR3 has 14 residues. Trimming stripped 10 bases from V and 2 bases from J, with 17 bases between. The DNA for the CDR3 is TGTGCCACCTTTTCTGGTCCACCAAACTATGGCTACACCTTC. Its translation: CATFSGPPNYGYTF.

This CDR3 reads CASSDNSYNQPQHF. The CDR3 region has the DNA TGTGCCAGCTCGGATAACAGCTACAATCAGCCCCAGCATTTT. The genes are TRBV7-9 and TRBJ1-5; no reliable D call. The CDR3 totals 14 residues. Germline-derived CDR1 and CDR2 are SEHNR and FQNEAQ (reference sequence). Trimming shortened V by 8 bases and J by 3 bases, and 14 bases separated the two germline ends.

The gene calls are TRBV11-2 and TRBJ1-2; 8 bases are a match to TRBD1. Germline CDR1 SGHAT, CDR2 FQNNGV. The CDR3 spans 13 residues. Trimming at V came to 2 bases and at J to 7 bases, leaving 3 bases not matched to a gene. The CDR3 loop reads CASSLQGAGGYTF. CDR3 sequence (DNA): TGTGCCAGCAGCTTACAGGGGGCAGGTGGCTACACCTTC.

The chain couples TRBV19 to TRBJ1-5; TRBD1 agrees at 7 bases. Germline CDR1 and CDR2: LNHDA and SQIVND (reference sequence). There are 17 residues in the CDR3. The J segment lost 7 bases and the V segment lost 1 base, leaving 13 bases of the junction unmatched. This chain's CDR3 is CASSIVRGGRGEQPQHF. The CDR3 coding sequence is TGTGCCAGTAGTATAGTCAGGGGGGGCAGGGGGGAACAGCCCCAGCATTTT.

The gene calls are TRBV5-1 and TRBJ2-1; 13 bases fit TRBD2. V was pared by 3 bases and J by 5 bases, with 11 bases of the junction left unmatched. In germline, CDR1 is SGHRS, CDR2 YFSETQ. This CDR3 region has 18 residues. DNA of the CDR3: TGCGCCAGCAGCTCGGCCCGACTAGCGGGGGGACCTGACAATGAGCAGTTCTTC. As protein: CASSSARLAGGPDNEQFF.

The chain has TRBV10-3 and TRBJ2-3, with D hard to call. Per the germline V gene, CDR1 is ENHRY and CDR2 is SYGVKD. V lost 4 bases to trimming and J lost 5 bases, with 4 bases between them. CDR3 size: 11 residues. The CDR3 DNA reads as TGTGCCATCAGTGGGGGAGATACGCAGTATTTT. Translation gives CAISGGDTQYF.